A selection of T cell receptor beta chains follows, all from one sample in a study of identical twins. TCRdb fed the 5' RACE reads into MiXCR, producing one record per CDR3 protein. The sample carries over 500,000 distinct CDR3 sequences, approximately 22% recorded once. These data were likewise used in another study, on T cells expressing NK-cell markers.

Source material: CD4+ T cells sorted from blood. These receptors were obtained from a woman aged 18-29 years in good health. Both conserved end residues are part of each CDR3. Each record gives: D gene, V gene, J gene, clone size, CDR3 protein, CDR3 DNA. A D gene is named only where the DNA matches it firmly. The size of a clone is reported for some rows only, either as once, few or many, or as a class for expanded clones.

D: NA; V: TRBV6-5; J: TRBJ1-1; size: many; CDR3: CASSYSWALNTEAFF; DNA: TGTGCCAGCAGTTACTCCTGGGCCTTGAACACTGAAGCTTTCTTT
D: TRBD2; V: TRBV5-1; J: TRBJ2-1; size: NA; CDR3: CASSRPSGYNEQFF; DNA: TGCGCCAGCAGCCGGCCTAGCGGGTACAATGAGCAGTTCTTC
D: NA; V: TRBV3-1; J: TRBJ2-1; size: NA; CDR3: CASSPDGRYNEQFF; DNA: TGTGCCAGCAGCCCGGACGGCAGATACAATGAGCAGTTCTTC
D: TRBD2; V: TRBV6-2/TRBV6-3; J: TRBJ2-7; size: many; CDR3: CASSRSGSSYEQYF; DNA: TGTGCCAGCAGTCGTAGCGGGAGCTCCTACGAGCAGTACTTC
D: NA; V: TRBV10-3; J: TRBJ2-3; size: NA; CDR3: CAIKNSTDTQYF; DNA: TGTGCCATCAAGAATAGCACAGATACGCAGTATTTT
D: NA; V: TRBV20-1; J: TRBJ2-3; size: NA; CDR3: CSAGGHRSDTQYF; DNA: TGCAGTGCTGGGGGTCACCGGTCAGATACGCAGTATTTT
D: NA; V: TRBV19; J: TRBJ1-1; size: NA; CDR3: CASSGGAYEAFF; DNA: TGTGCCAGTTCGGGGGGAGCGTACGAAGCTTTCTTT
D: NA; V: TRBV20-1; J: TRBJ2-1; size: NA; CDR3: CSARQDRYNEQFF; DNA: TGCAGTGCCAGACAAGACAGGTACAATGAGCAGTTCTTC
D: NA; V: TRBV25-1; J: TRBJ1-2; size: few; CDR3: CASSELEGNYGYTF; DNA: TGTGCCAGCAGTGAATTGGAGGGTAACTATGGCTACACCTTC
D: NA; V: TRBV9; J: TRBJ2-3; size: few; CDR3: CASSVEGGPGDTQYF; DNA: TGTGCCAGCAGCGTAGAGGGGGGCCCCGGAGATACGCAGTATTTT
D: TRBD1; V: TRBV5-1; J: TRBJ1-6; size: NA; CDR3: CASSPGQASSPLHF; DNA: TGCGCCAGCAGCCCGGGACAGGCGAGTTCACCCCTCCACTTT
D: NA; V: TRBV6-6; J: TRBJ2-4; size: NA; CDR3: CASSLAFGGFQYF; DNA: TGTGCCAGCTCACTGGCCTTTGGAGGGTTTCAGTACTTC
D: TRBD1; V: TRBV7-8; J: TRBJ2-7; size: few; CDR3: CASSLAGDRGYEQYF; DNA: TGTGCCAGCAGCTTAGCGGGGGACAGGGGCTACGAGCAGTACTTC
D: TRBD2; V: TRBV11-1; J: TRBJ2-7; size: few; CDR3: CASSLVREVKNEQYF; DNA: TGTGCCAGCAGCTTAGTCCGGGAGGTGAAGAACGAGCAGTACTTC
D: NA; V: TRBV5-6; J: TRBJ1-1; size: NA; CDR3: CASSLPTGAIEAFF; DNA: TGTGCCAGCAGCTTGCCGACAGGAGCGATTGAAGCTTTCTTT
D: TRBD1; V: TRBV5-1; J: TRBJ2-7; size: NA; CDR3: CASSRDRGPSHYEQYF; DNA: TGCGCCAGCAGTAGGGACAGGGGGCCATCTCACTACGAGCAGTACTTC
D: NA; V: TRBV29-1; J: TRBJ1-2; size: many; CDR3: CSVAQDNYGYTF; DNA: TGCAGCGTTGCCCAGGATAACTATGGCTACACCTTC
D: TRBD2; V: TRBV20-1; J: TRBJ2-2; size: NA; CDR3: CSAGREVVGELFF; DNA: TGCAGTGCCGGGCGGGAGGTGGTCGGGGAGCTGTTTTTT
D: NA; V: TRBV15; J: TRBJ2-1; size: many; CDR3: CATSSFGRHGNEQFF; DNA: TGTGCCACCAGCAGTTTTGGGCGGCATGGGAATGAGCAGTTCTTC
D: TRBD1; V: TRBV10-3; J: TRBJ2-1; size: few; CDR3: CAISEGTGWPFF; DNA: TGTGCCATCAGTGAGGGGACAGGGTGGCCGTTCTTC
D: NA; V: TRBV7-2; J: TRBJ2-7; size: many; CDR3: CASRLRGDHEQYF; DNA: TGTGCCAGCAGACTGAGGGGGGACCACGAGCAGTACTTC
D: NA; V: TRBV4-2; J: TRBJ2-7; size: NA; CDR3: CASSQVKGPRREQYF; DNA: TGTGCCAGCAGCCAGGTAAAGGGACCTCGGAGGGAGCAGTACTTC
D: NA; V: TRBV7-2; J: TRBJ2-1; size: few; CDR3: CASSLVIEQFF; DNA: TGTGCCAGCAGCTTAGTGATTGAGCAGTTCTTC
D: TRBD1; V: TRBV19; J: TRBJ2-5; size: NA; CDR3: CASSIGQGLKTQYF; DNA: TGTGCCAGTAGCATCGGACAGGGTTTGAAGACCCAGTACTTC
D: TRBD2; V: TRBV10-1; J: TRBJ2-7; size: NA; CDR3: CASSEPGGEQYF; DNA: TGCGCCAGCAGTGAACCGGGGGGCGAGCAGTACTTC
D: NA; V: TRBV20-1; J: TRBJ2-2; size: NA; CDR3: CSARADTGELFF; DNA: TGCAGTGCTAGAGCGGACACCGGGGAGCTGTTTTTT
D: TRBD1; V: TRBV20-1; J: TRBJ1-1; size: many; CDR3: CSARPTGGEAFF; DNA: TGCAGTGCTCGGCCGACAGGGGGCGAGGCTTTCTTT
D: NA; V: TRBV14; J: TRBJ1-1; size: few; CDR3: CASSQDRGGAEAFF; DNA: TGTGCCAGCAGCCAAGATAGAGGGGGGGCTGAAGCTTTCTTT